This entry features one T cell receptor beta chain sequence. Its target is not known. The method was immunoSEQ multiplex PCR; TCRdb's version includes in-frame clones alone and lacks a portion of them. The sample consists of more than 90,000 clones, around nine tenths of them appearing once. The data originate from a study of radiotherapy plus CTLA-4 blockade in lung cancer. Those patients who had chemo-refractory metastatic non-small-cell lung cancer were given focal radiation along with CTLA-4 blockade through ipilimumab. Overall study results and limits: Among blood TCR repertoires after radiotherapy plus ipilimumab, tumor-derived clones expanded.

The CDR3 is made up of 14 amino acids. J was trimmed by 4 bases and V by 4 bases; bases with no gene match: 7. In germline, CDR1 is SGHRS, CDR2 YFSETQ. The material was peripheral blood, obtained from a patient treated with radiotherapy plus ipilimumab. The chain joins TRBV5-1 to TRBJ1-2, with 7 bases that match TRBD1. This TCR came from a human donor with non-small cell lung cancer that progressed on radiotherapy plus ipilimumab. The CDR3 protein is CASSSQGVGYGYTF. The CDR3 DNA reads TGCGCCAGCAGCAGCCAGGGGGTCGGCTATGGCTACACCTTC.